This T cell receptor (beta chain) was sequenced in a study of blood T cell repertoires in COVID-19. Study-wide background: Nucleic acid was either cDNA or gDNA, and it came from T cells, B-cell-depleted T cells, or PBMCs.

This table comes from immunoSEQ multiplex PCR, and its TCRdb copy is limited to in-frame clones, with some not included. Here the sample spans fewer than 200,000 clones, roughly 89% being singletons. Patients from Seattle were sampled longitudinally, starting during active infection. V lost 4 bases, J lost 2 bases, and 7 bases lay in between. The CDR3 runs 13 residues. Germline CDR1 MNHNY, CDR2 SVGAGI (reference sequence). The chain uses TRBV6-6 and TRBJ2-3, with a tentative D call TRBD2 (6 bases). Sequencing was carried out using peripheral blood. This TCR came from a woman aged 65 to 85 with COVID-19, enrolled during active disease. CDR3: CASSWTNTDTQYF. The CDR3 DNA reads TGTGCCAGCAGTTGGACTAACACAGATACGCAGTATTTT.